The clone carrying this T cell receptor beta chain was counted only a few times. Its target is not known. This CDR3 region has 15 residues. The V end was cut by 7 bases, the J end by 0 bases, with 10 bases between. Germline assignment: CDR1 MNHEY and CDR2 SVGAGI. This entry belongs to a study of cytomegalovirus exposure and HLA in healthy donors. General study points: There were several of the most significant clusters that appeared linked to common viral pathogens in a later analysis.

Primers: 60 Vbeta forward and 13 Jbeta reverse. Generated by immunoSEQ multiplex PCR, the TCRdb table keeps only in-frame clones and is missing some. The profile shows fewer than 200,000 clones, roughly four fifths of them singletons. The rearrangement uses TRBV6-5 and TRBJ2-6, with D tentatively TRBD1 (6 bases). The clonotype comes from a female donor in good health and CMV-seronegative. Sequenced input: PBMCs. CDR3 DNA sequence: TGTGCCAGCAAGGACAGTTACTCTGGGGCCAACGTCCTGACTTTC. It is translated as CASKDSYSGANVLTF.